This TCR beta chain was captured by sequencing in a study of human T cells and chemical hapten exposure. Overall study context: TCR yields per sample varied, mainly owing to small pooled library volume differences.

Per germline, CDR1 SEHNR and CDR2 FQNEAQ (reference sequence). This CDR3 has 13 amino acids. V gave up 0 bases and J gave up 9 bases, with 9 bases separating them. Time point specified: pre-sensitization, week 0. Documented treatment: therapeutic diphenylcyclopropenone sensitization with weekly scalp DPC. Unfractionated whole blood was the source from which total RNA was extracted. TCRdb re-called the RACE reads with MiXCR, one entry per CDR3 protein. The sample contains approximately 260,000 distinct CDR3 sequences, about 8.1% of which appear only once. The TCR sequence derives from a middle-aged woman with alopecia areata. Some clones in this sample may be carry-over from other donors' samples. The V gene is TRBV7-9, the J gene TRBJ2-1, with D unresolved. Sequenced material: whole blood, taken in connection with sensitization to the hapten diphenylcyclopropenone (DPC). The CDR3 nucleotides read TGTGCCAGCAGCTTAGCTCTTAGGGCTGAGCAGTTCTTC. Its protein product is CASSLALRAEQFF.